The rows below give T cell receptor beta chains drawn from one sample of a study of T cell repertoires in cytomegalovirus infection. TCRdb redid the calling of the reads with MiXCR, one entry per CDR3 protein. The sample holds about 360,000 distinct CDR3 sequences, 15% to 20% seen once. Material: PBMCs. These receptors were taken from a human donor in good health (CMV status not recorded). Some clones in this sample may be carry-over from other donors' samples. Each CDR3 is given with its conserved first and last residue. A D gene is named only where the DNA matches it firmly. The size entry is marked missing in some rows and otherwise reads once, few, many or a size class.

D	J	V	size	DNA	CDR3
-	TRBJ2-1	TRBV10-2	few	TGCGCCAGCAGTGAGTCGGGCATCTACAATGAGCAGTTCTTC	CASSESGIYNEQFF
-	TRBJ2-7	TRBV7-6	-	TGTGCCAGCAGCTTAGCGACTAGTAGCGAGCAGTACTTC	CASSLATSSEQYF
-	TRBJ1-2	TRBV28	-	TGTGCCAGCAGTTTAATCTTACAGCCCAACTATGGCTACACCTTC	CASSLILQPNYGYTF
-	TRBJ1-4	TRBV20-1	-	TGCAGTGCTACACCAAGGTTGGGGGAAAAACTGTTTTTT	CSATPRLGEKLFF
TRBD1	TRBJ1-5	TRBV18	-	TGTGCCAGCTCACCAGGGGGACAGGGGGGGGATCAGCCCCAGCATTTT	CASSPGGQGGDQPQHF
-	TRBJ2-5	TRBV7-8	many	TGTGCCAGCAGCTTAGACCGCCAAGAGACCCAGTACTTC	CASSLDRQETQYF
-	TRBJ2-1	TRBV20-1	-	TGCAGTGCTAGAGTCGACAGTGGCAAGGATGGATACAATGAGCAGTTCTTC	CSARVDSGKDGYNEQFF
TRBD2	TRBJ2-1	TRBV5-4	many	TGTGCCAGCAGGACTAGCGGGAGCTACAATGAGCAGTTCTTC	CASRTSGSYNEQFF
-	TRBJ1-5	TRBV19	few	TGTGCCAGTAGCGCGGGGCCAGGCCCCCAACCCCAGCATTTT	CASSAGPGPQPQHF
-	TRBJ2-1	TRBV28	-	TGTGCCAGCAGTTTAAGGAGCGCCCGGGCAGGCGATGAGCAGTTCTTC	CASSLRSARAGDEQFF
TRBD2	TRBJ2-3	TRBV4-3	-	TGCGCCAGCAGCCAAGATTCACTAGCGGGAGTGAGGGATACGCAGTATTTT	CASSQDSLAGVRDTQYF
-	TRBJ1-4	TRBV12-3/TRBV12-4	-	TGTGCCAGCAGTTTAGGGGGAGCTTGGGAAAAACTGTTTTTT	CASSLGGAWEKLFF
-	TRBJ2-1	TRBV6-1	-	TGTGCCAGCACCAGCACAAGCTACAATGAGCAGTTCTTC	CASTSTSYNEQFF
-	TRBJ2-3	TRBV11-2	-	TGTGCCAGCAGCTTAGATCATCGGGTGAATACGCAGTATTTT	CASSLDHRVNTQYF
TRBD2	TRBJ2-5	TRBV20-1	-	TGCAGTGCCGAGCGGGGGGCCACCAAAGAGACCCAGTACTTC	CSAERGATKETQYF
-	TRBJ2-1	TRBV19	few	TGTGCCAGTAGTATAGTTGGGCTAAACAATGAGCAGTTCTTC	CASSIVGLNNEQFF
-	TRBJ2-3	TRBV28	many	TGTGCCACCAGCGTCACAGATACGCAGTATTTT	CATSVTDTQYF
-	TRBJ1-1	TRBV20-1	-	TGCAGTGCTAGAGGGGCCTATGAAGCTTTCTTT	CSARGAYEAFF
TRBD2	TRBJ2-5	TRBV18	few	TGTGCCAGCTCACCCCCATTAGCGGGGCGCTCCGGGACCCAGTACTTC	CASSPPLAGRSGTQYF
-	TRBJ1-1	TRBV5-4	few	TGTGCCAGCCAACAGGGTCGGCAGGACCTAATGAACACTGAAGCTTTCTTT	CASQQGRQDLMNTEAFF
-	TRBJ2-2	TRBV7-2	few	TGTGCCAGCAGCTTAAGTCTAGCGTCGAACACCGGGGAGCTGTTTTTT	CASSLSLASNTGELFF
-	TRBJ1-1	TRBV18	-	TGTGCCAGCTCACGACCGGGGGGTGGGACTGAAGCTTTCTTT	CASSRPGGGTEAFF
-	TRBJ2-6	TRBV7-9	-	TGTGCCAGCAGACGGGGTACTGGGGCCAAAGTCCTGACTTTC	CASRRGTGAKVLTF
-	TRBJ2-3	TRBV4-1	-	TGCGCCAGCAGCCAAAACGTGAGGGGAGATACGCAGTATTTT	CASSQNVRGDTQYF
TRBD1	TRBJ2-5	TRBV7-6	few	TGTGCCAGCAGCTTCCGACAGGGGGCGGAGACCCAGTACTTC	CASSFRQGAETQYF
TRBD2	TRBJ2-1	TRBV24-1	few	TGTGCCATTGCGGGAGTCTACAATGAGCAGTTCTTC	CAIAGVYNEQFF
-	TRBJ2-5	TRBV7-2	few	TGTGCCAGCAGCCGGGTTCGGGAGACCCAGTACTTC	CASSRVRETQYF
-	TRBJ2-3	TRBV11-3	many	TGTGCCAGCAGCTTAGAAGGGGACACAGATACGCAGTATTTT	CASSLEGDTDTQYF
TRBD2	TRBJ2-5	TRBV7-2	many	TGTGCCAGCAGGACGACTTGGGCTAGCGGGGGGGCGGAGACCCAGTACTTC	CASRTTWASGGAETQYF
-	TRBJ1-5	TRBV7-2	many	TGTGCCAGCAGCTTAGTTCCAGGGGATCAGCCCCAGCATTTT	CASSLVPGDQPQHF
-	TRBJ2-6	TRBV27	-	TGTGCCAGCACAATGGCGGGCTCTGGGGCCAACGTCCTGACTTTC	CASTMAGSGANVLTF
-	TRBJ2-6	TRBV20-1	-	TGCAGTGCTAGATGGGGCTCTGGGGCCAACGTCCTGACTTTC	CSARWGSGANVLTF
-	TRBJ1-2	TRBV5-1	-	TGCGCCAGCAGCTTTACGCCCCAGGAGAGCTACACCTTC	CASSFTPQESYTF
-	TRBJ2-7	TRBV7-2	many	TGTGCCAGCAGCTTAGGTGGCTTGGGGGTGTACGAGCAGTACTTC	CASSLGGLGVYEQYF
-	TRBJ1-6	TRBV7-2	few	TGTGCCAGCAGCCCAGCGGTAGGGGCTTATTCACCCCTCCACTTT	CASSPAVGAYSPLHF
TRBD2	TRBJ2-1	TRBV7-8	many	TGTGCCAGCAGCTTAGGAGGCGGGAGAAACAATGAGCAGTTCTTC	CASSLGGGRNNEQFF
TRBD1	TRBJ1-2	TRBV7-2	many	TGTGCCAGCAGCGAAAGACAGGGCGGCTATGGCTACACCTTC	CASSERQGGYGYTF
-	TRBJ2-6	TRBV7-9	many	TGTGCCAGCAGCTTAGTTGTGTTAGGGGCTGCTACGTCTGGGGCCAACGTCCTGACTTTC	CASSLVVLGAATSGANVLTF
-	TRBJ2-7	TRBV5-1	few	TGCGCCAGCAGCTTGCGATCTTGGACGGAGAACGAGCAGTACTTC	CASSLRSWTENEQYF
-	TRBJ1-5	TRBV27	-	TGTGCCAGCAGTTCCCGACGGGGTCCGAGGGGAGACCAGCATTTT	CASSSRRGPRGDQHF
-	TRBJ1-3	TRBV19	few	TGTGCCAGTAGTATAGCCCGGACTGAAACCGGAAACACCATATATTTT	CASSIARTETGNTIYF
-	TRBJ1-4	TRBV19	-	TGTGCCAGTAGTAGGAGCAGCGGGACTAATGAAAAACTGTTTTTT	CASSRSSGTNEKLFF
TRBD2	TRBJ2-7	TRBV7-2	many	TGTGCCAGCAGCTTGCGGCTAGCGGGAGCCTACGAGCAGTACTTC	CASSLRLAGAYEQYF
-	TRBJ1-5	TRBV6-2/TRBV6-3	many	TGTGCCAGCAGTTACTCGATTCGGGCCGGCCTCCGACAAGGTGGTTATTCGCGCAATCAGCCCCAGCATTTT	CASSYSIRAGLRQGGYSRNQPQHF
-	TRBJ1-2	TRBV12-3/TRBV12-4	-	TGTGCCAGCAGTCCGGTTCGTCATAACTATGGCTACACCTTC	CASSPVRHNYGYTF
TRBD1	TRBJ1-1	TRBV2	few	TGTGCCAGCAGTGGGACAGGGGGCGTCACTGAAGCTTTCTTT	CASSGTGGVTEAFF
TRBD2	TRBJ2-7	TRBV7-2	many	TGTGCCAGCAGCTTTTCTAGCGGGAGCTACGAGCAGTACTTC	CASSFSSGSYEQYF
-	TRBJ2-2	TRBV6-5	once	TGTGCCAGCACCCGGAGCCCTGACACCGGGGAGCTGTTTTTT	CASTRSPDTGELFF